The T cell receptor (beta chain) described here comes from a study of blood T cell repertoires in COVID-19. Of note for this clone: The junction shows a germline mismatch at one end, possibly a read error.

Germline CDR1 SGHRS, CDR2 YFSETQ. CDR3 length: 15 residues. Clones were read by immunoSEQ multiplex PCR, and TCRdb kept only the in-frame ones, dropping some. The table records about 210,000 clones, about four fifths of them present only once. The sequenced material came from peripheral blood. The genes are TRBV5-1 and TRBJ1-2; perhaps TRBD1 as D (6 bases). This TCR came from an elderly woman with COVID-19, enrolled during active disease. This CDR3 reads CASSSMLTGGHGYTF. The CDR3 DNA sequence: TGCGCCAGCAGCTCTATGTTGACAGGCGGTCATGGGTACACCTTC.